These T cell receptor beta chains were read from a single sample in a study of blood T cell repertoires in COVID-19. This table comes from immunoSEQ multiplex PCR, and its TCRdb copy is limited to in-frame clones, with some not included. This sample yields about 130,000 clones, of which more than 90% are seen a single time; approximately 5% belongs to the top ten. Sequencing used peripheral blood. These receptors originate from a man in his sixties with COVID-19, enrolled during active disease. The CDR3 runs from the conserved cysteine through the conserved F or W. A D gene is named only where the DNA matches it firmly. The size of a clone is reported for some rows only, either as once, few or many, or as a class for expanded clones.

D: .; J: TRBJ1-2; size: .; V: TRBV11-2; CDR3: CASSLNRDISYGYTF; DNA: TGTGCCAGCAGCCTGAATCGGGACATTTCATATGGCTACACCTTC
D: .; J: TRBJ2-3; size: .; V: TRBV9; CDR3: CASSVAGAGIATSTDTQYF; DNA: TGTGCCAGCAGCGTAGCTGGGGCGGGGATTGCTACTAGCACAGATACGCAGTATTTT
D: .; J: TRBJ2-1; size: .; V: TRBV18; CDR3: CASSPPLDSNYNEQFF; DNA: TGTGCCAGCTCACCTCCCTTAGACAGTAACTACAATGAGCAGTTCTTC
D: TRBD1; J: TRBJ2-2; size: .; V: TRBV15; CDR3: CATSREDRDRLFF; DNA: TGTGCCACCAGCAGAGAGGACAGGGACCGGCTGTTTTTT
D: .; J: TRBJ1-4; size: few; V: TRBV25-1; CDR3: CASSDPTGLDEKLFF; DNA: TGTGCCAGCAGTGACCCGACAGGACTCGATGAAAAACTGTTTTTT
D: .; J: TRBJ2-7; size: .; V: TRBV12-5; CDR3: CASGAVNEQYF; DNA: TGTGCTAGTGGTGCGGTTAACGAGCAGTACTTC
D: TRBD2; J: TRBJ2-5; size: .; V: TRBV5-1; CDR3: CASSWTSGKETQYF; DNA: TGCGCCAGCAGCTGGACTAGCGGGAAAGAGACCCAGTACTTC
D: TRBD1; J: TRBJ1-2; size: once; V: TRBV2; CDR3: CASSEAGWGQSLYGYTF; DNA: TGTGCCAGCAGTGAAGCGGGGTGGGGACAGAGTTTATATGGCTACACCTTC
D: TRBD2; J: TRBJ2-1; size: .; V: TRBV7-9; CDR3: CASSLYGTSGSTDEQFF; DNA: TGTGCCAGCAGCTTATATGGGACTAGCGGGAGTACGGATGAGCAGTTCTTC
D: TRBD2; J: TRBJ2-1; size: .; V: TRBV6-1; CDR3: CASSEMGLAGGVYNEQFF; DNA: TGTGCCAGCAGTGAAATGGGACTAGCGGGAGGGGTCTACAATGAGCAGTTCTTC
D: TRBD2; J: TRBJ2-1; size: .; V: TRBV9; CDR3: CASSVRLAGEGEQFF; DNA: TGTGCCAGCAGCGTCAGACTAGCGGGAGAGGGTGAGCAGTTCTTC
D: TRBD1; J: TRBJ1-1; size: .; V: TRBV9; CDR3: CASRDREVPRNTEAFF; DNA: TGTGCCAGCCGCGACAGGGAAGTCCCACGAAACACTGAAGCTTTCTTT
D: .; J: TRBJ1-2; size: .; V: TRBV6-5; CDR3: CASSRRGGGYTF; DNA: TGTGCTAGCAGTCGTAGGGGTGGCGGCTACACCTTC
D: .; J: TRBJ1-4; size: .; V: TRBV29-1; CDR3: CSVEDRTATNEKLFF; DNA: TGCAGCGTTGAAGATCGAACAGCAACTAATGAAAAACTGTTTTTT
D: TRBD2; J: TRBJ2-1; size: .; V: TRBV7-2; CDR3: CASSLSGRAHNEQFF; DNA: TGTGCCAGCAGCTTAAGCGGGAGGGCCCACAATGAGCAGTTCTTC
D: .; J: TRBJ1-5; size: .; V: TRBV28; CDR3: CASSFVEGNQPQHF; DNA: TGTGCCAGCAGTTTCGTTGAGGGCAATCAGCCCCAGCATTTT
D: TRBD1; J: TRBJ1-5; size: .; V: TRBV4-1; CDR3: CASSRHRGGNQPQHF; DNA: TGCGCCAGCAGCCGGCACAGGGGTGGCAATCAGCCCCAGCATTTT
D: .; J: TRBJ2-2; size: many; V: TRBV27; CDR3: CATSGGAANTGELFF; DNA: TGTGCCACCTCTGGGGGCGCCGCGAACACCGGGGAGCTGTTTTTT
D: .; J: TRBJ2-1; size: .; V: TRBV5-1; CDR3: CASSLAQGGGEQFF; DNA: TGCGCCAGCAGCTTGGCCCAGGGGGGCGGTGAGCAGTTCTTC
D: TRBD1; J: TRBJ2-2; size: once; V: TRBV5-1; CDR3: CASSLAPGQGGTGELFF; DNA: TGCGCCAGCAGCTTGGCCCCGGGACAGGGAGGCACCGGGGAGCTGTTTTTT
D: .; J: TRBJ1-2; size: .; V: TRBV10-3; CDR3: CAISEGGGDNYGYTF; DNA: TGTGCCATCAGTGAGGGTGGAGGGGATAACTATGGCTACACCTTC
D: TRBD1; J: TRBJ2-1; size: .; V: TRBV27; CDR3: CASRQPGQGGGEQFF; DNA: TGTGCCAGCAGACAGCCGGGACAGGGGGGAGGTGAGCAGTTCTTC
D: .; J: TRBJ1-1; size: .; V: TRBV11-3; CDR3: CASSLAGVGGAFF; DNA: TGTGCCAGCAGCTTAGCGGGGGTTGGCGGCGCTTTCTTT
D: TRBD2; J: TRBJ2-7; size: once; V: TRBV14; CDR3: CASSPQRLAGPSSYEQYF; DNA: TGTGCCAGCAGCCCCCAAAGACTAGCGGGACCTAGCTCCTACGAGCAGTACTTC